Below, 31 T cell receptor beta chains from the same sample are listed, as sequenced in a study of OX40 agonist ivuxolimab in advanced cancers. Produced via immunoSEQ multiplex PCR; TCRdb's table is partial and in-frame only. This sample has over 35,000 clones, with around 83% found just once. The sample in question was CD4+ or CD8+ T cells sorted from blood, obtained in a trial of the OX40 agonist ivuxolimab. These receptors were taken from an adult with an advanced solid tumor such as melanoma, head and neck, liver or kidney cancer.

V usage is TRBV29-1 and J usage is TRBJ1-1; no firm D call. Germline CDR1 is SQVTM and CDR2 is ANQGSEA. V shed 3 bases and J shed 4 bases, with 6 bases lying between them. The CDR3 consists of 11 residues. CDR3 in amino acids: CSVEAVTEAFF. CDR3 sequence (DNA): TGCAGCGTTGAGGCTGTCACTGAAGCTTTCTTT.

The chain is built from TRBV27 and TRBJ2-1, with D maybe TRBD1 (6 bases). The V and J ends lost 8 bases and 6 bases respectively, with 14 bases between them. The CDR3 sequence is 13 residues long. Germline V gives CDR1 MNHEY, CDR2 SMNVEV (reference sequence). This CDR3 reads CASASGDGNEQFF. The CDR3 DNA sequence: TGTGCCAGCGCCTCAGGGGACGGCAATGAGCAGTTCTTC.

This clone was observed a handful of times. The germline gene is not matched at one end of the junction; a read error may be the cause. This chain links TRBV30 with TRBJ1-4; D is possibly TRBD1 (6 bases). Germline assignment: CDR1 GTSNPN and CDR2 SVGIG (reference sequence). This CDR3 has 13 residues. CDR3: CAWSRQAPGSVAF. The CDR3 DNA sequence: TGTGCCTGGAGTCGACAGGCTCCAGGGTCAGTTGCCTTT.

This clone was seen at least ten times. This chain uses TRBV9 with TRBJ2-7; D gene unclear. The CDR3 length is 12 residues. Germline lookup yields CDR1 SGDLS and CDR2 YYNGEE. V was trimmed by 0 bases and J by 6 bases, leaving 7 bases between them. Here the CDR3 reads CASSVGIGEQYF. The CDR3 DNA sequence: TGTGCCAGCAGCGTAGGGATCGGCGAGCAGTACTTC.

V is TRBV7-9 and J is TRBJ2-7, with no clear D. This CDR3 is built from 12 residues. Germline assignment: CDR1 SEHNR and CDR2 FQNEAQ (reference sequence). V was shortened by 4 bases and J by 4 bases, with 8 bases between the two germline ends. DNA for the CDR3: TGTGCCAGCAGCTCCGGCCCATACGAGCAGTACTTC. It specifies CASSSGPYEQYF.

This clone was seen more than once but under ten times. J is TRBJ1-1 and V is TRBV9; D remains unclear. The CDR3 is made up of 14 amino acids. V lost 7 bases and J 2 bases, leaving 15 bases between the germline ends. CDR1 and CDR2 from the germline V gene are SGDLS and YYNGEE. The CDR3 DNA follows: TGTGCCAGCTCCCGAGAGGAGGGTAACACTGAAGCTTTCTTT. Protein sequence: CASSREEGNTEAFF.

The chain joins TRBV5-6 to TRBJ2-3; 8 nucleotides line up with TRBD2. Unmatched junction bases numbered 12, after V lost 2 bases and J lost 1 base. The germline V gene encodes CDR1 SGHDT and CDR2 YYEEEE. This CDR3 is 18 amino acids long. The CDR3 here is CASSFRLAGLPGTDTQYF. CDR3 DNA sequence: TGTGCCAGCAGCTTCAGGCTAGCGGGTCTCCCTGGCACAGATACGCAGTATTTT.

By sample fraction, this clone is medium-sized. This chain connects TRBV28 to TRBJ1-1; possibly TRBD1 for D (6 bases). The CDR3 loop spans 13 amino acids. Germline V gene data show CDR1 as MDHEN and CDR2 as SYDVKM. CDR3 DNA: TGTGCTTGCACAGGGATGGTGGACACTGAAGCTTTCTTT. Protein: CACTGMVDTEAFF.

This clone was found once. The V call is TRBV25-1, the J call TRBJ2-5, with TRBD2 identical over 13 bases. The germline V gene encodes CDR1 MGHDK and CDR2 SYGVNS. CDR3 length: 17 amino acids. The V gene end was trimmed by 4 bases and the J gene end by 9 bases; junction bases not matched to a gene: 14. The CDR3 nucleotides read TGTGCCAGCAGTGCAACTACCGGGACTAGCGGGATTGGGGCCCAGTACTTC. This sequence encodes CASSATTGTSGIGAQYF.

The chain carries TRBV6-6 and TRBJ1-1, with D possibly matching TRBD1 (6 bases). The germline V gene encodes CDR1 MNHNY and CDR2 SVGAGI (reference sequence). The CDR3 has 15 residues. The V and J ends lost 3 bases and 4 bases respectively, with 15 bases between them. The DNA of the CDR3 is TGTGCCAGCAGTTATCTCGCGGGGGCAGGCACTGAAGCTTTCTTT. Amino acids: CASSYLAGAGTEAFF.

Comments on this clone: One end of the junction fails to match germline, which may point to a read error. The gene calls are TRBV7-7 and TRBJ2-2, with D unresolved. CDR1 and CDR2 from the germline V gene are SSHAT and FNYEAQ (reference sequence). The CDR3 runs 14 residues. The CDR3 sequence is CASSLETTTGELFF. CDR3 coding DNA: TGTGCTAGCAGCTTAGAAACCACCACCGGGGAGCTGTTTTTT.

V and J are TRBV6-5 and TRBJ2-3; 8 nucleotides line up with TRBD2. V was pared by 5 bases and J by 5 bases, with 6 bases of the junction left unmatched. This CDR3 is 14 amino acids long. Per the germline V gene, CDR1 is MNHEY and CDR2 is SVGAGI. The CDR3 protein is CASSLGGALDTQYF. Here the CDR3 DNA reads TGTGCCAGCAGTCTCGGGGGGGCCCTAGATACGCAGTATTTT.

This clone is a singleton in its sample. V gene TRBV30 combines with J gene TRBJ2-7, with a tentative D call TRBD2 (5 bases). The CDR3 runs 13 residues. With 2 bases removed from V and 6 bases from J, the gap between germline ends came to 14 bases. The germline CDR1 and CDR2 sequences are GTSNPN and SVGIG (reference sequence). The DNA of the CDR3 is TGTGCCTGGAGTACGACTGCGAGGGCCGAGCAGTACTTC. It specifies CAWSTTARAEQYF.

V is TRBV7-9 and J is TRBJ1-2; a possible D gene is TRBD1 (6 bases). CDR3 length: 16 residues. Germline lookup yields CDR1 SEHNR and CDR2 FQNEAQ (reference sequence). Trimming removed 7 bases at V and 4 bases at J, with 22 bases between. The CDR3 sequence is CASKGEGSSSSYGYTF. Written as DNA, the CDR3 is TGTGCCAGCAAGGGGGAGGGAAGTAGTTCCAGCTATGGCTACACCTTC.

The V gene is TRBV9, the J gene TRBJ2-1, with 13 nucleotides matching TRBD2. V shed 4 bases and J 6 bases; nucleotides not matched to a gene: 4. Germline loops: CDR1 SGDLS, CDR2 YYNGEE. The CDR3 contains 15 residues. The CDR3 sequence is CASSSGTSGVNEQFF. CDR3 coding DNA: TGTGCCAGCAGCTCCGGGACTAGCGGGGTCAATGAGCAGTTCTTC.

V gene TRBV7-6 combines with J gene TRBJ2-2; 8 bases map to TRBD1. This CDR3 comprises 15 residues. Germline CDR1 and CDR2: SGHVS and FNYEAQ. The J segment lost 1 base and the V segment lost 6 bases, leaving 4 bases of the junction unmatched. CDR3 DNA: TGTGCCAGCAGTTCCGGACAGGGGAACACCGGGGAGCTGTTTTTT. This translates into CASSSGQGNTGELFF.

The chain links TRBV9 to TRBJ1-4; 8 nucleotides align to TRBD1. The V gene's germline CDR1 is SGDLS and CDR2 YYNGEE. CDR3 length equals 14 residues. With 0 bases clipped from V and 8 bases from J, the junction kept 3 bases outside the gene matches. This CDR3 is CASSVDRGEEKLFF. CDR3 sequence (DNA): TGTGCCAGCAGCGTAGACAGGGGGGAGGAAAAACTGTTTTTT.

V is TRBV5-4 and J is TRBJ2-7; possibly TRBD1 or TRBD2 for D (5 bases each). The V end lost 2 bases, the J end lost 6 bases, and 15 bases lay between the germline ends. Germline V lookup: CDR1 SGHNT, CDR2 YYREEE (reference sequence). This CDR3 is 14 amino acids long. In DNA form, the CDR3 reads TGTGCCAGCAGCTTCGGGGCTGGACGGTCCGAGCAGTACTTC. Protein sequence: CASSFGAGRSEQYF.

The CDR3 nucleotides read TGTGCCAGCAGTTTATCGCCCCGCCCCATAACCCTTCAAGAGACCCAGTACTTC. Its protein product is CASSLSPRPITLQETQYF. V gene TRBV27 combines with J gene TRBJ2-5; D uncertain. The CDR3 is made up of 18 amino acids. V was shortened by 0 bases and J by 2 bases, with 19 bases between the two germline ends. The germline V gene has CDR1 MNHEY and CDR2 SMNVEV (reference sequence).

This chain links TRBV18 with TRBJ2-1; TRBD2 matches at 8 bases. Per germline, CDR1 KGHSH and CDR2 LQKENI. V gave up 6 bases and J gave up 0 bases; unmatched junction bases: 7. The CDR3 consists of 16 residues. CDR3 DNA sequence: TGTGCCAGCTCCCCTCCGACTAGCGTCTCCTACAATGAGCAGTTCTTC. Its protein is CASSPPTSVSYNEQFF.

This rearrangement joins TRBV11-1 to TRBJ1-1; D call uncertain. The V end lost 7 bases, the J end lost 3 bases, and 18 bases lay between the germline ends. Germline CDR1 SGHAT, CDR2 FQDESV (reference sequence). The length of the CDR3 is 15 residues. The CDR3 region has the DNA TGTGCCAGCACCTCAATACCCGGAGGAGACACTGAAGCTTTCTTT. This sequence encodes CASTSIPGGDTEAFF.

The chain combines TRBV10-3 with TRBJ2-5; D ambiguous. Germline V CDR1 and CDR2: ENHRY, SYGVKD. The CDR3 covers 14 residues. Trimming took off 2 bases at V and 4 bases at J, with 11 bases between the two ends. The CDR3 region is CAISEITARETQYF. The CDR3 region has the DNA TGTGCCATCAGTGAGATAACAGCCCGAGAGACCCAGTACTTC.

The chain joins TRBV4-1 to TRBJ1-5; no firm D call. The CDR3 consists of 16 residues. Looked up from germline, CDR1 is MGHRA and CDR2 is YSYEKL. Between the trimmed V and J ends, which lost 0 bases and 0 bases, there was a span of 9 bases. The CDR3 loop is CASSQDPEPSNQPQHF. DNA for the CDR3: TGCGCCAGCAGCCAAGATCCAGAACCTAGCAATCAGCCCCAGCATTTT.

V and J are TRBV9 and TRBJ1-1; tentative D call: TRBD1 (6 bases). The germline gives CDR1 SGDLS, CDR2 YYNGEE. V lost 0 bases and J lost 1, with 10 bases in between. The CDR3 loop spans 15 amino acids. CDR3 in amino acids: CASSVVGHWNTEAFF. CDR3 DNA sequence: TGTGCCAGCAGCGTAGTGGGACACTGGAACACTGAAGCTTTCTTT.

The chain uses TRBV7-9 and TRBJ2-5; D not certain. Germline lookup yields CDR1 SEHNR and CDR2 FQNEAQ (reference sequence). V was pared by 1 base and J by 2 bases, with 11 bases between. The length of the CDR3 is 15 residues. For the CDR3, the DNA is TGTGCCAGCAGCTTAGGACCCAGACAACAAGAGACCCAGTACTTC. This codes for CASSLGPRQQETQYF. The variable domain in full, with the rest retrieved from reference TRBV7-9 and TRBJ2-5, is DTGVSQNPRHKITKRGQNVTFRCDPISEHNRLYWYRQTLGQGPEFLTYFQNEAQLEKSRLLSDRFSAERPKGSFSTLEIQRTEQGDSAMYLCASSLGPRQQETQYFGPGTRLLVL.

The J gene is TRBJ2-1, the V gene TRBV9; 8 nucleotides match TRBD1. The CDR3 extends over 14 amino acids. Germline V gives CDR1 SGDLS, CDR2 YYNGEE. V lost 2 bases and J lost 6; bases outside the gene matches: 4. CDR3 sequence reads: CASSVGTGGNEQFF. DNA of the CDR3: TGTGCCAGCAGCGTGGGTACAGGGGGCAATGAGCAGTTCTTC.

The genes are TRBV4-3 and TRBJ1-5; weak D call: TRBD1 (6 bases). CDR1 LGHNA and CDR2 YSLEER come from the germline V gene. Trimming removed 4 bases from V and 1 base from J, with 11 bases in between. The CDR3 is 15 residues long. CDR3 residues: CASSLDRISNQPQHF. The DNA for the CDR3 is TGCGCCAGCAGCCTCGACAGGATAAGCAATCAGCCCCAGCATTTT.

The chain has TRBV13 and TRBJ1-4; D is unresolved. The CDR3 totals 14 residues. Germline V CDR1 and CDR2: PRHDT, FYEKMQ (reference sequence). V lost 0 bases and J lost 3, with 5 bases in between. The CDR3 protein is CASSLGGANEKLFF. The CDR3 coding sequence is TGTGCCAGCAGCTTAGGGGGTGCTAATGAAAAACTGTTTTTT.

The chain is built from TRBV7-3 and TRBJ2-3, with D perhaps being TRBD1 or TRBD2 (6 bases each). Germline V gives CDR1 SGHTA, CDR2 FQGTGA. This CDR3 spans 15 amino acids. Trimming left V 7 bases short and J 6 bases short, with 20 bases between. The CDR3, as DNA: TGTGCCAGCACCCTCACCTGGGGGCTAGCGGATACGCAGTATTTT. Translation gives CASTLTWGLADTQYF.

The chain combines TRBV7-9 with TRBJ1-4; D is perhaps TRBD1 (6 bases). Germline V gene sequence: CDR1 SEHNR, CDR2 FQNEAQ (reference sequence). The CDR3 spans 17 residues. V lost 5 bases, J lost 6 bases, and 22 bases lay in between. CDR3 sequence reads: CASSRGDGQPDYEKLFF. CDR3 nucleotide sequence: TGTGCCAGCAGCCGAGGAGATGGACAGCCCGATTATGAAAAACTGTTTTTT.

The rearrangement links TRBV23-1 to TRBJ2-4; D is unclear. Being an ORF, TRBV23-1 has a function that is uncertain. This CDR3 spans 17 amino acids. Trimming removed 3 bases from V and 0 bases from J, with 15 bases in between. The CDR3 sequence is CASSQTHGSIAKNIQYF. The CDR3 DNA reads TGCGCCAGCAGTCAGACTCACGGCTCCATAGCCAAAAACATTCAGTACTTC.